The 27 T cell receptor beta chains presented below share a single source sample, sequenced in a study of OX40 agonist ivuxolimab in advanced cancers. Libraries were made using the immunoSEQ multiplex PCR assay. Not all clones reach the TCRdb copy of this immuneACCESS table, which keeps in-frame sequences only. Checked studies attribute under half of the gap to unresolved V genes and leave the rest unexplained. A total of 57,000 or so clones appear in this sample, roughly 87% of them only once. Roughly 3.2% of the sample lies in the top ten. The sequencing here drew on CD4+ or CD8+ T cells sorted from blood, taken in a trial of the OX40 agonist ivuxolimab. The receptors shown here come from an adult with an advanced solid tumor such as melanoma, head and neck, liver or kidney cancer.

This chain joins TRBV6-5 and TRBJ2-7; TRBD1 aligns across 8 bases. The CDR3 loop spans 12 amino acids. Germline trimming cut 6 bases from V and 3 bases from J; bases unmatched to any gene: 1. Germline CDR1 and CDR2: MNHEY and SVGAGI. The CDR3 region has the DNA TGTGCCAGCAGAGGACAGGGCTACGAGCAGTACTTC. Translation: CASRGQGYEQYF.

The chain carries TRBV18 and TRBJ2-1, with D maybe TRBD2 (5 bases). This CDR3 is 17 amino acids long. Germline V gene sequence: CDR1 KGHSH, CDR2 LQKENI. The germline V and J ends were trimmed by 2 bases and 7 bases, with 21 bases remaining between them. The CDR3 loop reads CASSPDIGSGMLNEQFF. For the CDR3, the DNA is TGTGCCAGCTCACCAGACATCGGCAGCGGAATGCTTAATGAGCAGTTCTTC.

The DNA for the CDR3 is TGTGCCAGCAGCTTGAGTATACGGGCGGGGGGGCCCCAAGAGACCCAGTACTTC. Protein: CASSLSIRAGGPQETQYF. The chain carries TRBV5-4 and TRBJ2-5; 9 bases line up with TRBD2. Germline V gene lookup returns CDR1 SGHNT and CDR2 YYREEE (reference sequence). J lost 1 base, V lost 1 base, and 11 bases had no gene match. The CDR3 is 18 residues long.

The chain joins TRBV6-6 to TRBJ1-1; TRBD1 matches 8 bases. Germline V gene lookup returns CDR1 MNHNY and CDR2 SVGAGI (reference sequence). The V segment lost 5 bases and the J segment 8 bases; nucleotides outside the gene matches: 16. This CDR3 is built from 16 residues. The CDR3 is CASSPGGDSRGEEAFF. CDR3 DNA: TGTGCCAGCAGTCCAGGGGGCGACTCTCGGGGAGAAGAAGCTTTCTTT.

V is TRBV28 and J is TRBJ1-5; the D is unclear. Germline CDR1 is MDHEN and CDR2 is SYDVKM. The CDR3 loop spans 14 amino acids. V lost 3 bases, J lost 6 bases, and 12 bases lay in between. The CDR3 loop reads CASSFMGGGQPQHF. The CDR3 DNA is TGTGCCAGCAGTTTTATGGGCGGCGGTCAGCCCCAGCATTTT.

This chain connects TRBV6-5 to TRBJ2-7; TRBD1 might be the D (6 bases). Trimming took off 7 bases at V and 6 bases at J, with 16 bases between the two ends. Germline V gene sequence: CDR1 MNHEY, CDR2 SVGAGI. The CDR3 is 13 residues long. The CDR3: CASMAGQSTEQYF. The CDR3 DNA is TGTGCCAGCATGGCAGGACAGAGTACCGAGCAGTACTTC.

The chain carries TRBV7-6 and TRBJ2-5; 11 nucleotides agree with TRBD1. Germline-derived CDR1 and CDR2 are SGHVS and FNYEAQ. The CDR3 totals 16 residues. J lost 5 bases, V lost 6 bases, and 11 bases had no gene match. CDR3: CASSLFGQGAGETQYF. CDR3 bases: TGTGCCAGCAGTCTATTCGGACAGGGGGCTGGCGAGACCCAGTACTTC.

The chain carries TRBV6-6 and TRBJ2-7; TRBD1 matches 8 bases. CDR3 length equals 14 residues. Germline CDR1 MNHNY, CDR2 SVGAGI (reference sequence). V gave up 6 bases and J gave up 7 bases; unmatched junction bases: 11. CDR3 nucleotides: TGTGCCAGCAGGGCGACAGGGGACGCCTGGGAGCAGTACTTC. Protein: CASRATGDAWEQYF.

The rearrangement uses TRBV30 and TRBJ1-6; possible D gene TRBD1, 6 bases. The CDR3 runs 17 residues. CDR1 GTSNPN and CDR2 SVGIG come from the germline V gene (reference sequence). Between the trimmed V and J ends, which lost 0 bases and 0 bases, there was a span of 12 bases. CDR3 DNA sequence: TGTGCCTGGAGTGTTGACAGGACGGGCTCCTATAATTCACCCCTCCACTTT. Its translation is CAWSVDRTGSYNSPLHF.

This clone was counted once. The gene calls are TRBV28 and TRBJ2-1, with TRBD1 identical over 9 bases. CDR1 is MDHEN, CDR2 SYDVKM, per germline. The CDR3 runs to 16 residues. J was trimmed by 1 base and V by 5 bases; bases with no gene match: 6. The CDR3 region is CASSPYGQGSYNEQFF. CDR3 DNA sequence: TGTGCCAGCAGTCCCTACGGACAGGGGTCCTACAATGAGCAGTTCTTC.

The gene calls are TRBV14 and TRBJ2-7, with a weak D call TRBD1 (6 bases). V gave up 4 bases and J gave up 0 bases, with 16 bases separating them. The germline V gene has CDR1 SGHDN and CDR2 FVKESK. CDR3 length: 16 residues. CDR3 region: CASSPKIWDTSYEQYF. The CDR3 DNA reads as TGTGCCAGCAGCCCAAAAATTTGGGACACCTCCTACGAGCAGTACTTC.

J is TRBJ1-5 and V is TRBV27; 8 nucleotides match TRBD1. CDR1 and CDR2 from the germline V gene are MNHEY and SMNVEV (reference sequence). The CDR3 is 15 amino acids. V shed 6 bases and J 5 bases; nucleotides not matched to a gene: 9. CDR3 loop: CASRRGTGRDQPQHF. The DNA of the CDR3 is TGTGCCAGCAGAAGGGGGACAGGACGAGATCAGCCCCAGCATTTT.

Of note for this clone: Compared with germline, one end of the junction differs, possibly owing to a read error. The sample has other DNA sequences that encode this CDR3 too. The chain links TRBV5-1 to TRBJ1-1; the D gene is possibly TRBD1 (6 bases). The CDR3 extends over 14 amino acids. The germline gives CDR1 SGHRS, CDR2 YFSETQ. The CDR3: CASSPRPGDTEAFF. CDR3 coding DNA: TGCGCCAGCAGCCCTAGACCCGGGGACACTGAAGCCTTCTTT.

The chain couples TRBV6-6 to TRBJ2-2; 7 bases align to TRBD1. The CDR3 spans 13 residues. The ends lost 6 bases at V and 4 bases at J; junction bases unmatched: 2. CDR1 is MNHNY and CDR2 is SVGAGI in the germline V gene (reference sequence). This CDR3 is CASRGQVTGELFF. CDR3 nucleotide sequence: TGTGCCAGCAGAGGACAGGTCACCGGGGAGCTGTTTTTT.

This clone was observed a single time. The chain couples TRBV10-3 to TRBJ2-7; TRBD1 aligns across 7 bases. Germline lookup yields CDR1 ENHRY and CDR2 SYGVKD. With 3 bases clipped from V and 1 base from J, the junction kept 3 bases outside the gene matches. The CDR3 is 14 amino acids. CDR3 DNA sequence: TGTGCCATCAGTGATAGGGGGCTTTCCTACGAGCAGTACTTC. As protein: CAISDRGLSYEQYF.

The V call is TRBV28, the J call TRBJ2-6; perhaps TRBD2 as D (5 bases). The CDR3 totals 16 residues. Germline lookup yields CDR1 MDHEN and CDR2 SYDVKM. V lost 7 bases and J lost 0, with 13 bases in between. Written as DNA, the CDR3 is TGTGCCAGCAAGTATGGTGGACTCTCTGGGGCCAACGTCCTGACTTTC. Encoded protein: CASKYGGLSGANVLTF.

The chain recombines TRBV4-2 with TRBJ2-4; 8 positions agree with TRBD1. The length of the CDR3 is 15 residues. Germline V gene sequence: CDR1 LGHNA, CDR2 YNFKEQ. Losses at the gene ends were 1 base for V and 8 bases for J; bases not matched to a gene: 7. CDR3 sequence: CASSQGMTGEYIQYF. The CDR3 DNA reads TGTGCCAGCAGCCAAGGGATGACAGGGGAGTACATTCAGTACTTC.

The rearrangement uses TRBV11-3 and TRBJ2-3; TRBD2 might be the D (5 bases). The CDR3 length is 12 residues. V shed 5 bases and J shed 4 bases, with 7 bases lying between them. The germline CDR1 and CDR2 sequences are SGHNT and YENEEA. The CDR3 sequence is CASSLLADTQYF. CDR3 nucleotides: TGTGCCAGCAGCCTACTAGCAGATACGCAGTATTTT.

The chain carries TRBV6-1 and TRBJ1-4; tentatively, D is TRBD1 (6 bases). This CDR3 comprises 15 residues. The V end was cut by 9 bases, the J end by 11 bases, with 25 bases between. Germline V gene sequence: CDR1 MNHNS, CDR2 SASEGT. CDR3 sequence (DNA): TGTGCCAGTTCCCTGGGAATTTTACAGGGTGAGAAACTGTTTTTT. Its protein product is CASSLGILQGEKLFF.

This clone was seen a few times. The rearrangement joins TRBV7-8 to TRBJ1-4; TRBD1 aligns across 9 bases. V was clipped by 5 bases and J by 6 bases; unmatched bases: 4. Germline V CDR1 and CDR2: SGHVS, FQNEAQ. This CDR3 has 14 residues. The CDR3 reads CASSPRTGDEKLFF. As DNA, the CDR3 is TGTGCCAGCAGCCCCCGGACAGGGGATGAAAAACTGTTTTTT. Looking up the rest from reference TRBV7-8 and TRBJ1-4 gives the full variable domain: GAGVSQSPRYKVAKRGQDVALRCDPISGHVSLFWYQQALGQGPEFLTYFQNEAQLDKSGLPSDRFFAERPEGSVSTLKIQRTQQEDSAVYLCASSPRTGDEKLFFGSGTQLSVL.

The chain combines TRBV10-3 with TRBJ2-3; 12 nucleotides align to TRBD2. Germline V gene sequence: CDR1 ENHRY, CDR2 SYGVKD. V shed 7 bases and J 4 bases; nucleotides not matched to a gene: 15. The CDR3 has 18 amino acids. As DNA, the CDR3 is TGTGCCATCAAGAGGTCCCCTAGCGGGGGGGCCACGGCAGATACGCAGTATTTT. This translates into CAIKRSPSGGATADTQYF.

The CDR3: CASSSGQGEETQYF. The CDR3 DNA sequence: TGTGCCAGCAGTTCGGGACAGGGGGAGGAGACCCAGTACTTC. This chain uses TRBV28 with TRBJ2-5, with 11 bases identical to TRBD1. V shed 4 bases and J 5 bases; nucleotides not matched to a gene: 3. CDR1 and CDR2 (germline): MDHEN, SYDVKM. CDR3 length equals 14 residues.

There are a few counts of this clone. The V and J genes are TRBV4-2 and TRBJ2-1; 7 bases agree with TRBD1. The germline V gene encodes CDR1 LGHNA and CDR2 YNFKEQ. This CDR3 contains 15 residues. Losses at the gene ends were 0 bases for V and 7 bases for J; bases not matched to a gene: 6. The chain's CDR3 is CASSQESGGWNEQFF. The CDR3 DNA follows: TGTGCCAGCAGCCAAGAGTCAGGGGGTTGGAATGAGCAGTTCTTC.

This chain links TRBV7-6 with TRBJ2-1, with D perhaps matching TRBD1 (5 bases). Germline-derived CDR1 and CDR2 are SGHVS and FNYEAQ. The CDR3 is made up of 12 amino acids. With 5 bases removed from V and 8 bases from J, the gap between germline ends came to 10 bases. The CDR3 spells CASSRTRDEQFF. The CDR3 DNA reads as TGTGCCAGCAGCCGTACCAGGGATGAGCAGTTCTTC.

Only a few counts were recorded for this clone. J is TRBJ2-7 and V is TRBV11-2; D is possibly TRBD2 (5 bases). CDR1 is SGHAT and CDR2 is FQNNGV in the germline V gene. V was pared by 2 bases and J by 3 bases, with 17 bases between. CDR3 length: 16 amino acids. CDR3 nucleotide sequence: TGTGCCAGCAGCTTACTAAACCGCGCACGGGACTACGAGCAGTACTTC. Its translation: CASSLLNRARDYEQYF.

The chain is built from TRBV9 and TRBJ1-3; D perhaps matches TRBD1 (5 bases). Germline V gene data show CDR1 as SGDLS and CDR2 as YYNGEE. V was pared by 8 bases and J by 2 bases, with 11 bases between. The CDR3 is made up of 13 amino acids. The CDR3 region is CASGDPTGNTIYF. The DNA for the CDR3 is TGTGCCAGTGGGGACCCGACTGGAAACACCATATATTTT.

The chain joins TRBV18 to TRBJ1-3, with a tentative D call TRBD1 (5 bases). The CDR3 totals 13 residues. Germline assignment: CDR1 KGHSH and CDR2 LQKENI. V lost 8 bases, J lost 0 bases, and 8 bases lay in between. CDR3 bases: TGTGCCAGCCAAGGGGACTCTGGAAACACCATATATTTT. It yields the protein CASQGDSGNTIYF.